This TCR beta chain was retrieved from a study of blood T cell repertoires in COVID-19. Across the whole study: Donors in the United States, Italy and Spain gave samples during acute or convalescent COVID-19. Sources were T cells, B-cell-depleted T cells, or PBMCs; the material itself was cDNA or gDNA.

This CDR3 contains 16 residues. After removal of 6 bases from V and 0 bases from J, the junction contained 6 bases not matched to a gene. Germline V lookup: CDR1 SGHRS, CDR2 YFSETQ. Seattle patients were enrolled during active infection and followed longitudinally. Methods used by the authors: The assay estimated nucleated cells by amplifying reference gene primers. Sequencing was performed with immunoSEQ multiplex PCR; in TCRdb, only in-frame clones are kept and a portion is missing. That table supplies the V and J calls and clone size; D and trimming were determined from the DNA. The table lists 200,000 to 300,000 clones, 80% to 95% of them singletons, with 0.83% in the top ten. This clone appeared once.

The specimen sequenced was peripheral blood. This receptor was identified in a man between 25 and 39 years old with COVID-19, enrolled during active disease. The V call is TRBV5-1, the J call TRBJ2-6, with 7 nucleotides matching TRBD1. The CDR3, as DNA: TGCGCCAGCACTTTAGGGGGCGGCTCTGGGGCCAACGTCCTGACTTTC. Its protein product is CASTLGGGSGANVLTF.